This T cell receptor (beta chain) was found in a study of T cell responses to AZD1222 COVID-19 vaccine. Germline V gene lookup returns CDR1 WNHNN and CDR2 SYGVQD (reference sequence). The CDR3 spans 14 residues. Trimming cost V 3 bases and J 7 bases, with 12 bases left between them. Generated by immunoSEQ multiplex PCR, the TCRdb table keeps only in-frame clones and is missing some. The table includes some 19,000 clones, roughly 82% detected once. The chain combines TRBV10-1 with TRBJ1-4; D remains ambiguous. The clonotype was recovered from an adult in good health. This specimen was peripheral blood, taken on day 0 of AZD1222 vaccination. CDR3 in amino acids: CASSENRRPEKLFF. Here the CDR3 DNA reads TGCGCCAGCAGTGAAAACAGACGGCCTGAAAAACTGTTTTTT.